This T cell receptor beta chain was found in a study of shared clonotypes between healthy human individuals. Broader study findings: Some clonotypes were shared by all four sorted-subset donors, while others were not shared. The non-shared ones had lower generation probabilities than the shared ones. Of the naive CD4 clonotypes, roughly 5% were shared across several donors. The expectation was that sequencing depth would affect clonotype sharing among donors.

This CDR3 region has 15 residues. Germline V gene lookup returns CDR1 LNHDA and CDR2 SQIVND (reference sequence). Trimming stripped 5 bases from V and 4 bases from J, with 15 bases between. There were only Caucasian adults among the donors, and all lived in Nashville, Tennessee. Sequencing was performed with immunoSEQ multiplex PCR; in TCRdb, only in-frame clones are kept and a portion is missing. The repertoire consists of more than 850,000 clones, with about 80% occurring once and the leading ten covering more than 0.45%. Details on this clone: What it recognizes is unknown.

The sequencing sample was made of memory CD4+ T cells from PBMCs. Subset reported: CD45RA-negative fraction. The clonotype originates from a man aged 18 to 29 in good health. Some clones in this sample may be carry-over from other donors' samples. The chain links TRBV19 to TRBJ2-4, with TRBD1 as a possible D gene (8 bases). The CDR3 is CASSSLQGGKNIQYF. DNA of the CDR3: TGTGCCAGTAGTTCCTTACAGGGGGGGAAAAACATTCAGTACTTC.